This T cell receptor (beta chain) was captured by sequencing in a study of T-cell reconstitution after alpha-beta-depleted transplantation in children. Whole-study results and caveats: Hyperexpanded clones declined; after one year, newly produced T cells mostly supplied diversity. Alpha-beta T cells about two months after transplant reportedly derived from several hundred expanded graft clones. Some patients showed high day-60 TCRbeta diversity, which derived from surviving recipient T cells and thymic progenitors.

The CDR3 length is 15 residues. CDR1 and CDR2 (germline): LGHDT, YNNKEL (reference sequence). The germline V and J ends were trimmed by 1 base and 2 bases, with 9 bases remaining between them. This sample's TCRbeta library carried unique molecular identifier barcodes. TCRdb reprocessed the PCR reads via MiXCR and lists one record per CDR3 protein. The data show about 470,000 distinct CDR3 sequences, 43% seen once. In the case of this clonotype: Antigen specificity is unknown.

Sequences were derived from PBMCs, sampled before TCRalphabeta/CD19-depleted stem cell transplant. The receptor comes from a girl aged 2-9 years with aplastic anemia, due to receive a stem cell transplant. J is TRBJ1-5 and V is TRBV3-1; D call uncertain. CDR3 sequence (DNA): TGTGCCAGCAGCCAAGGCAGGCGCGGCAATCAGCCCCAGCATTTT. As protein: CASSQGRRGNQPQHF.